A single sample gave rise to the 24 T cell receptor beta chains below, sequenced in a study of blood T cell repertoires in COVID-19. Generated by immunoSEQ multiplex PCR, the TCRdb table keeps only in-frame clones and is missing some. Of around 49,000 clones listed, roughly 90% were seen once; the top ten hold around 2.2%. The sequenced sample was peripheral blood. The source of these receptors is a human donor in a cohort sampled during active COVID-19.

The V and J genes are TRBV1 and TRBJ2-5; the table's D call, TRBD1, has no DNA check behind it. TRBV1 is a pseudogene. This CDR3 region has 15 residues. CDR3 nucleotide sequence: TGCACCAGCAGCCAAGGAACGCCAGGGCGGGAGACCCAGTACTTC. Encoded protein: CTSSQGTPGRETQYF.

The chain recombines TRBV7-2 with TRBJ1-1; D not certain. Trimming took 6 bases from V and 5 from J, leaving 13 bases between them. The CDR3 covers 13 residues. Germline lookup yields CDR1 SGHTA and CDR2 FQGNSA. The CDR3 coding sequence is TGTGCCAGCAGTCAGAGTACTAGAACTGAAGCTTTCTTT. Translated: CASSQSTRTEAFF.

The J gene is TRBJ2-1, the V gene TRBV6-5, with 8 bases lining up with TRBD1. The CDR3 has 15 amino acids. V gave up 7 bases and J gave up 4 bases; unmatched junction bases: 9. CDR1 and CDR2 from the germline V gene are MNHEY and SVGAGI. The DNA for the CDR3 is TGTGCCAGCAAGGGGGACAGGTCCGGGTACAATGAGCAGTTCTTC. It specifies CASKGDRSGYNEQFF.

This chain connects TRBV2 to TRBJ2-7; 7 nucleotides line up with TRBD1. With 4 bases clipped from V and 7 bases from J, the junction kept 7 bases outside the gene matches. Germline CDR1 reads SNHLY; CDR2 reads FYNNEI. The CDR3 totals 13 residues. CDR3 sequence (DNA): TGTGCCAGCAGTGGAGGACAGGCCTCGGAGCAGTACTTC. Its translation: CASSGGQASEQYF.

The rearrangement uses TRBV5-1 and TRBJ1-2, with 7 nucleotides matching TRBD1. CDR3 length equals 13 residues. Looked up from germline, CDR1 is SGHRS and CDR2 is YFSETQ. The J segment lost 8 bases and the V segment lost 2 bases, leaving 6 bases of the junction unmatched. The CDR3 sequence is CASSFFTGEGYTF. CDR3 coding DNA: TGCGCCAGCAGCTTCTTTACAGGGGAAGGCTACACCTTC.

The V call is TRBV7-9, the J call TRBJ2-3, with 7 bases aligning to TRBD2. Trimming at V came to 3 bases and at J to 1 base, leaving 4 bases not matched to a gene. The CDR3 consists of 15 residues. Germline V gives CDR1 SEHNR, CDR2 FQNEAQ (reference sequence). The CDR3 nucleotides read TGTGCCAGCAGCTTCGGAACTAGCGGCACAGATACGCAGTATTTT. Its translation: CASSFGTSGTDTQYF.

The CDR3 sequence: CASRPGTGGFKEFTEAFF. CDR3 nucleotides: TGTGCCAGCAGGCCCGGGACAGGGGGTTTTAAGGAGTTCACTGAAGCTTTCTTT. The J gene is TRBJ1-1, the V gene TRBV7-2; 11 bases line up with TRBD1. The trim removed 6 bases at V and 4 bases at J, leaving 16 bases unmatched. Germline CDR1 is SGHTA and CDR2 is FQGNSA. The CDR3 has 18 amino acids.

The chain uses TRBV4-1 and TRBJ2-7; no clear D gene. The CDR3 loop spans 14 amino acids. In germline, CDR1 is MGHRA, CDR2 YSYEKL. Trimming took off 0 bases at V and 2 bases at J, with 8 bases between the two ends. For the CDR3, the DNA is TGCGCCAGCAGCCAAGACTTGCTAGCCTACGAGCAGTACTTC. Translated, it gives CASSQDLLAYEQYF.

The rearrangement uses TRBV7-8 and TRBJ2-4, with 8 bases identical to TRBD2. Trimming took 2 bases from V and 2 from J; bases not matched to a gene: 20. The germline CDR1 and CDR2 sequences are SGHVS and FQNEAQ. CDR3 size: 21 residues. This CDR3 reads CASSLSRGGRGAANPKNIQYF. The CDR3 coding sequence is TGTGCCAGCAGCTTATCTCGGGGGGGACGAGGGGCAGCTAACCCCAAAAACATTCAGTACTTC.

V and J are TRBV5-4 and TRBJ1-1; 10 nucleotides agree with TRBD1. V shed 5 bases and J 6 bases; nucleotides not matched to a gene: 4. Germline V gene lookup returns CDR1 SGHNT and CDR2 YYREEE (reference sequence). The CDR3 length is 13 residues. The CDR3 protein is CASRTGGFAEAFF. DNA for the CDR3: TGTGCCAGCAGGACAGGGGGCTTTGCTGAAGCTTTCTTT.

J is TRBJ2-1 and V is TRBV5-1; D uncertain. The germline V gene encodes CDR1 SGHRS and CDR2 YFSETQ. The CDR3 has 13 residues. V shed 2 bases and J shed 3 bases, with 6 bases lying between them. The chain's CDR3 is CASSFVRYNEQFF. Here the CDR3 DNA reads TGCGCCAGCAGCTTCGTCCGCTACAATGAGCAGTTCTTC.

The V call is TRBV20-1, the J call TRBJ2-7; D is ambiguous. In germline, CDR1 is DFQATT, CDR2 SNEGSKA (reference sequence). V lost 2 bases, J lost 3 bases, and 5 bases lay in between. The CDR3 totals 11 residues. The CDR3 nucleotides read TGCAGTGCTAGAAACAACTACGAGCAGTACTTC. Translated, it gives CSARNNYEQYF.

The chain links TRBV19 to TRBJ1-5; TRBD1 matches at 7 bases. The CDR3 is made up of 15 amino acids. Germline V gene sequence: CDR1 LNHDA, CDR2 SQIVND (reference sequence). V dropped 6 bases and J dropped 2; count of bases not matched to a gene: 7. CDR3 nucleotides: TGTGCCAGTAGGGCGACAGGGACTGGCAATCAGCCCCAGCATTTT. Residues: CASRATGTGNQPQHF. Variable domain in full (rest from reference TRBV19 and TRBJ1-5): DGGITQSPKYLFRKEGQNVTLSCEQNLNHDAMYWYRQDPGQGLRLIYYSQIVNDFQKGDIAEGYSVSREKKESFPLTVTSAQKNPTAFYLCASRATGTGNQPQHFGDGTRLSIL.

V usage is TRBV20-1 and J usage is TRBJ1-2, with D maybe TRBD1 (5 bases). The CDR3 contains 11 residues. Germline-derived CDR1 and CDR2 are DFQATT and SNEGSKA (reference sequence). Trimming left V 5 bases short and J 3 bases short, with 7 bases between. CDR3: CSAEGDYGYTF. DNA for the CDR3: TGCAGTGCTGAAGGGGACTATGGCTACACCTTC.

The chain links TRBV30 to TRBJ1-1, with D possibly being TRBD1 (6 bases). CDR3 size: 14 residues. Per germline, CDR1 GTSNPN and CDR2 SVGIG (reference sequence). V was shortened by 1 base and J by 1 base, with 10 bases between the two germline ends. The CDR3 DNA reads as TGTGCCTGGAGTGGGGGCAGGGGGAACACTGAAGCTTTCTTT. Protein: CAWSGGRGNTEAFF. Complete variable domain (other parts from reference TRBV30 and TRBJ1-1): SQTIHQWPATLVQPVGSPLSLECTVEGTSNPNLYWYRQAAGRGLQLLFYSVGIGQISSEVPQNLSASRPQDRQFILSSKKLLLSDSGFYLCAWSGGRGNTEAFFGQGTRLTVV.

The chain employs TRBV10-3 and TRBJ2-1; D may be TRBD2 (6 bases). The CDR3 is made up of 13 amino acids. Trimming shortened V by 6 bases and J by 6 bases, and 12 bases separated the two germline ends. Looked up from germline, CDR1 is ENHRY and CDR2 is SYGVKD. The CDR3 DNA reads as TGTGCCATCAGCGCAGGGACTCCCAATGAGCAGTTCTTC. Amino acid sequence: CAISAGTPNEQFF.

CDR3 loop: CASSEQGFSPLHF. In DNA, the CDR3 is TGTGCCAGCTCAGAACAGGGTTTTTCACCCCTCCACTTT. This chain links TRBV18 with TRBJ1-6; D is perhaps TRBD1 (6 bases). V gave up 5 bases and J gave up 9 bases, with 11 bases separating them. The germline V gene encodes CDR1 KGHSH and CDR2 LQKENI. The CDR3 extends over 13 amino acids.

The J gene is TRBJ2-7, the V gene TRBV11-2; D is perhaps TRBD1 (6 bases). Trimming took 3 bases from V and 3 from J, leaving 15 bases between them. The V gene's germline CDR1 is SGHAT and CDR2 FQNNGV. This CDR3 contains 15 residues. The CDR3 sequence is CASSFQGRGNYEQYF. The DNA of the CDR3 is TGTGCCAGCAGCTTCCAGGGCAGGGGAAACTACGAGCAGTACTTC.

This clone was picked up one time. V is TRBV19 and J is TRBJ2-6, with D unclear. The V gene's germline CDR1 is LNHDA and CDR2 SQIVND (reference sequence). The CDR3 has 13 residues. Trimming removed 5 bases from V and 2 bases from J, with 4 bases in between. The CDR3, as DNA: TGTGCCAGTAGTCCTACTGGGGCCAACGTCCTGACTTTC. Amino acid sequence: CASSPTGANVLTF.

The DNA of the CDR3 is TGCGCCAGCAGCTTGAGGGTCCGGACAGGGAAGGGAGATACGCAGTATTTT. This translates into CASSLRVRTGKGDTQYF. The V and J genes are TRBV5-1 and TRBJ2-3; 8 positions agree with TRBD1. The CDR3 extends over 17 amino acids. Per germline, CDR1 SGHRS and CDR2 YFSETQ. V trimming: 1 base; J trimming: 5 bases; junction bases outside the gene matches: 12.

The chain carries TRBV7-9 and TRBJ1-1; 7 bases line up with TRBD1. The germline gives CDR1 SEHNR, CDR2 FQNEAQ (reference sequence). This CDR3 comprises 12 residues. Trimming cost V 6 bases and J 7 bases; bases outside gene matches: 5. CDR3 nucleotide sequence: TGTGCCAGCAGGACTGACAGGGTTGAAGCTTTCTTT. Its translation is CASRTDRVEAFF. Together with reference TRBV7-9 and TRBJ1-1, the CDR3 gives the full variable domain: DTGVSQNPRHKITKRGQNVTFRCDPISEHNRLYWYRQTLGQGPEFLTYFQNEAQLEKSRLLSDRFSAERPKGSFSTLEIQRTEQGDSAMYLCASRTDRVEAFFGQGTRLTVV.

The chain has TRBV28 and TRBJ1-5; 10 nucleotides line up with TRBD1. This CDR3 has 18 residues. Trimming removed 8 bases from V and 0 bases from J; junction bases left unmatched: 13. The V gene's germline CDR1 is MDHEN and CDR2 SYDVKM. CDR3 bases: TGTGCCAGCGGTACCGAGTGGGGACAGGGGTATAGCAATCAGCCCCAGCATTTT. Amino acid sequence: CASGTEWGQGYSNQPQHF. The whole variable domain, filled in from reference TRBV28 and TRBJ1-5, reads DVKVTQSSRYLVKRTGEKVFLECVQDMDHENMFWYRQDPGLGLRLIYFSYDVKMKEKGDIPEGYSVSREKKERFSLILESASTNQTSMYLCASGTEWGQGYSNQPQHFGDGTRLSIL.

The rearrangement joins TRBV19 to TRBJ1-1; TRBD1 is a possible D gene (6 bases). CDR1 and CDR2 (germline): LNHDA, SQIVND (reference sequence). The CDR3 runs 14 residues. The germline V and J ends were trimmed by 3 bases and 1 base, with 9 bases remaining between them. CDR3 bases: TGTGCCAGTAGTATCCAGGGGACGAACACTGAAGCTTTCTTT. This gives the protein CASSIQGTNTEAFF.

This sequence joins TRBV7-8 and TRBJ1-3, with 7 bases aligning to TRBD1. CDR3 length: 15 amino acids. Germline CDR1 SGHVS, CDR2 FQNEAQ. The trim removed 8 bases at V and 0 bases at J, leaving 7 bases unmatched. CDR3 coding DNA: TGTGCCAGCGCCACAGGGGACATCTCTGGAAACACCATATATTTT. Amino acid sequence: CASATGDISGNTIYF.